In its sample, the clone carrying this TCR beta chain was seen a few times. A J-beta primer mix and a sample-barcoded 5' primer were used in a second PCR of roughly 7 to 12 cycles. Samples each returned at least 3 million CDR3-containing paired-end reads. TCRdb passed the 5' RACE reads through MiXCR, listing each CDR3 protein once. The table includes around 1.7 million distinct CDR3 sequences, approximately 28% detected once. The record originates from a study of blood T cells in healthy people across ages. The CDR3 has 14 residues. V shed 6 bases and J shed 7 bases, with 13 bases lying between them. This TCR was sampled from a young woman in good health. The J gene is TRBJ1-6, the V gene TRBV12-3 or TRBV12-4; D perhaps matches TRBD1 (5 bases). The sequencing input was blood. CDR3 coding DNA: TGTGCCAGCAGCCTCAGGGCTGGGAATTCACCCCTCCACTTT. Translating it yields CASSLRAGNSPLHF.